The source of this TCR beta chain is a study of T-cell reconstitution after alpha-beta-depleted transplantation in children. Study-level findings and limits: Once a year had passed after transplant, T-cell counts and diversity came mostly from newly produced T cells. Alpha-beta T cells about two months after transplant reportedly derived from several hundred expanded graft clones. Surviving recipient T cells and thymic progenitors produced the high day-60 TCRbeta diversity seen in some patients.

A remark on this clonotype: Antigen unknown.

This CDR3 region has 12 residues. V lost 2 bases, J lost 5 bases, and 6 bases lay in between. During its preparation, the TCRbeta library received unique molecular identifiers. TCRdb reprocessed the PCR reads via MiXCR and lists one record per CDR3 protein. The profile shows about 420,000 distinct CDR3 sequences, roughly 15% of them singletons. This specimen consisted of PBMCs, mostly from graft donor cells, obtained 360 days after TCRalphabeta/CD19-depleted stem cell transplant. The chain combines TRBV12-3 or TRBV12-4 with TRBJ2-5; D gene ambiguous. The clonotype was recovered from a boy younger than two who had a stem cell transplant for Wiskott-Aldrich syndrome, so the T cells may come from the graft donor. This CDR3 is CASSLQTETQYF. In nucleotides, the CDR3 is TGTGCCAGCAGTTTACAGACGGAGACCCAGTACTTC.